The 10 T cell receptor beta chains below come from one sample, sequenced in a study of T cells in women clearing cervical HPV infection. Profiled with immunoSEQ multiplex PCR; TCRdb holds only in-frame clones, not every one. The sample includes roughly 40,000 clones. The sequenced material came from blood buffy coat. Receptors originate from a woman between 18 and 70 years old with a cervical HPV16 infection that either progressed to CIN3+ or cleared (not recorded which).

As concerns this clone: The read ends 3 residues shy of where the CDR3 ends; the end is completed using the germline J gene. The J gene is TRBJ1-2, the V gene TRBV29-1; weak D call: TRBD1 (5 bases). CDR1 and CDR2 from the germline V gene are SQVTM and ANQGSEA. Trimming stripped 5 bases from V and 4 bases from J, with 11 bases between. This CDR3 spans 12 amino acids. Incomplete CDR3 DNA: TGCAGCGTTCCCCAGGGTGGCTATGGC. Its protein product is CSVPQGGYG. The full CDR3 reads CSVPQGGYGYTF.

This CDR3 is CASSLVGGEGGYTF. CDR3 DNA, as far as it was read: TGTGCCAGCAGCTTGGTCGGCGGAGAAGGTGGC. The V call is TRBV5-4, the J call TRBJ1-2; D not resolved. The sequence runs out 3 residues before the end of the CDR3; the remainder is reconstructed from the germline J gene. The CDR3 is made up of 14 amino acids. V lost 0 bases and J lost 7, with 13 bases in between. Germline lookup yields CDR1 SGHNT and CDR2 YYREEE (reference sequence).

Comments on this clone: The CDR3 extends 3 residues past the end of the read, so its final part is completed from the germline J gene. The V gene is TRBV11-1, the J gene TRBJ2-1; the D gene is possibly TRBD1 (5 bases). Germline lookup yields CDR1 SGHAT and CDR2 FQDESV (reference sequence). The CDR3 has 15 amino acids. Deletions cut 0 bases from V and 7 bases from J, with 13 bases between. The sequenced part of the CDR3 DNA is TGTGCCAGCAGCTTAGCGGGGCTCGTCGGGAATGAG. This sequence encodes CASSLAGLVGNE. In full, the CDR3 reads CASSLAGLVGNEQFF.

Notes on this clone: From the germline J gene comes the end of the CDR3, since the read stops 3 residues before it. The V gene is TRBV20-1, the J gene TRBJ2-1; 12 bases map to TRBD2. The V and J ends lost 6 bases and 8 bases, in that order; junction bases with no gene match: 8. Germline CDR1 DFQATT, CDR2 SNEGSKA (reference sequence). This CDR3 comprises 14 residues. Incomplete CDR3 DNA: TGCAGTGCGAGGATCCTAGCGGGGGGGCATGAG. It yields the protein CSARILAGGHE. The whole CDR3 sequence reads CSARILAGGHEQFF.

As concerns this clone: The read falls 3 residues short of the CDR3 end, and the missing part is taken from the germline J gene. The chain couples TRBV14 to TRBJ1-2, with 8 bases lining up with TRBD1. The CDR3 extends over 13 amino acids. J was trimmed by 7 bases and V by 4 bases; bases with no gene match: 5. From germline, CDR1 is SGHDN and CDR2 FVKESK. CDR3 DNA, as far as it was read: TGTGCCAGCAGCCCGGACAGGGTGGTTGGC. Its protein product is CASSPDRVVG. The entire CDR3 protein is CASSPDRVVGYTF.

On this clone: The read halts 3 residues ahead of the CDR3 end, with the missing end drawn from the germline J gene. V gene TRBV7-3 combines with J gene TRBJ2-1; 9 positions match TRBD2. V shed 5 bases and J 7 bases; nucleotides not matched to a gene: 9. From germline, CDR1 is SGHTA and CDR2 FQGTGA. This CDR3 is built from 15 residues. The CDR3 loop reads CASSVSGGVGNEQFF. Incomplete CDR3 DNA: TGTGCCAGCAGCGTTAGCGGGGGCGTAGGAAATGAG.

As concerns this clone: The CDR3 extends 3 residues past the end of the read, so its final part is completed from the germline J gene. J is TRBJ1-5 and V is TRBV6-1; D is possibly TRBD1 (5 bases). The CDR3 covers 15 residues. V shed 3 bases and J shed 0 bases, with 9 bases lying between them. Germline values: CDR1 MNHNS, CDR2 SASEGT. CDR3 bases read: TGTGCCAGCAGTGAGGGACTGTATAGCAATCAGCCC. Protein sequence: CASSEGLYSNQP. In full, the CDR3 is CASSEGLYSNQPQHF.

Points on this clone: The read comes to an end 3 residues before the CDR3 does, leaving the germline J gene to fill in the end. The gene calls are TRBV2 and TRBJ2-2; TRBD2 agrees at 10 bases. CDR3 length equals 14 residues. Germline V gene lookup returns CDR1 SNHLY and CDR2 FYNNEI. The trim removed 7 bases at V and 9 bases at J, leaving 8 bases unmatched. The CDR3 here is CASTGQRGGWELFF. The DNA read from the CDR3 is TGTGCCAGCACGGGCCAGCGGGGGGGATGGGAG.

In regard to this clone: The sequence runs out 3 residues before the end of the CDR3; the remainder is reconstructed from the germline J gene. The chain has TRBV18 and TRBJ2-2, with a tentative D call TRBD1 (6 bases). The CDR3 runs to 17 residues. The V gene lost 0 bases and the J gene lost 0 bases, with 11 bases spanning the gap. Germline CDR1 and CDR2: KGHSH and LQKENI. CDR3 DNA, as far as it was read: TGTGCCAGCTCACCACCTTCGACAGGACCGAACACCGGGGAG. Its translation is CASSPPSTGPNTGE. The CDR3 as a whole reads CASSPPSTGPNTGELFF.

The DNA read from the CDR3 is TGTGCCAGCAGTGAGAAGACAGAACCAAGTGAA. This translates into CASSEKTEPSE. The whole CDR3 region reads CASSEKTEPSEAFF. The genes are TRBV6-1 and TRBJ1-1, with D maybe TRBD1 (5 bases). The read comes to an end 3 residues before the CDR3 does, leaving the germline J gene to fill in the end. V was shortened by 3 bases and J by 7 bases, with 15 bases between the two germline ends. Looked up from germline, CDR1 is MNHNS and CDR2 is SASEGT. CDR3 size: 14 residues.